These 17 T cell receptor beta chains were all obtained from the same sample, sequenced in a study of blood T cell repertoires in COVID-19. This table comes from immunoSEQ multiplex PCR, and its TCRdb copy is limited to in-frame clones, with some not included. The sample holds approximately 210,000 clones, around 78% seen once. Specimen: peripheral blood. The receptors were gathered from a woman between 65 and 79 years old with active or convalescent COVID-19.

The CDR3 loop reads CASSLLGETGELFF. CDR3 in DNA: TGTGCCAGCAGCTTGCTAGGTGAAACCGGGGAGCTGTTTTTT. V is TRBV7-2 and J is TRBJ2-2; D uncertain. CDR1 is SGHTA, CDR2 FQGNSA, per germline. Deletions cut 3 bases from V and 5 bases from J, with 10 bases between. The CDR3 contains 14 residues. The full variable domain, with the rest looked up from reference TRBV7-2 and TRBJ2-2, is GAGVSQSPSNKVTEKGKDVELRCDPISGHTALYWYRQSLGQGLEFLIYFQGNSAPDKSGLPSDRFSAERTGGSVSTLTIQRTQQEDSAVYLCASSLLGETGELFFGEGSRLTVL.

The table lists this clone with a few counts. The rearrangement joins TRBV9 to TRBJ2-5; 7 bases align to TRBD1. The germline V gene encodes CDR1 SGDLS and CDR2 YYNGEE. V dropped 3 bases and J dropped 4; count of bases not matched to a gene: 9. The CDR3 loop spans 15 amino acids. The CDR3 bases are TGTGCCAGCAGCGCCGACAGGGCCAAGGGAGAGACCCAGTACTTC. Encoded protein: CASSADRAKGETQYF.

The chain is built from TRBV5-6 and TRBJ2-1, with TRBD2 matching 11 bases. The CDR3 is 15 residues long. Losses at the gene ends were 5 bases for V and 4 bases for J; bases not matched to a gene: 5. The V gene's germline CDR1 is SGHDT and CDR2 YYEEEE. CDR3 coding DNA: TGTGCCAGCAGGGCGGGACTAGCGGATTACAATGAGCAGTTCTTC. It specifies CASRAGLADYNEQFF.

This clone was seen only once. The V and J genes are TRBV7-9 and TRBJ2-7, with a possible D match to TRBD1 (5 bases). The ends were cut back, 1 base at V and 3 bases at J, with 7 bases in the middle. Germline lookup yields CDR1 SEHNR and CDR2 FQNEAQ (reference sequence). This CDR3 has 13 residues. CDR3 region: CASSLVGVYEQYF. CDR3 nucleotides: TGTGCCAGCAGCTTAGTAGGGGTCTACGAGCAGTACTTC. Full variable domain (remainder filled in from reference TRBV7-9 and TRBJ2-7): DTGVSQNPRHKITKRGQNVTFRCDPISEHNRLYWYRQTLGQGPEFLTYFQNEAQLEKSRLLSDRFSAERPKGSFSTLEIQRTEQGDSAMYLCASSLVGVYEQYFGPGTRLTVT.

The genes are TRBV6-5 and TRBJ2-1; D is uncertain. In germline, CDR1 is MNHEY, CDR2 SVGAGI. The V end was cut by 5 bases, the J end by 4 bases, with 3 bases between. The length of the CDR3 is 11 residues. CDR3 region: CASSQYNEQFF. The DNA for the CDR3 is TGTGCCAGCAGTCAGTACAATGAGCAGTTCTTC.

About this clone itself: Other nucleotide sequences in the sample specify the same CDR3. This chain uses TRBV7-9 with TRBJ2-1, with a tentative D call TRBD2 (5 bases). The CDR3 totals 15 residues. Trimming stripped 5 bases from V and 0 bases from J, with 11 bases between. Germline lookup yields CDR1 SEHNR and CDR2 FQNEAQ (reference sequence). The CDR3 DNA is TGTGCCAGCAGCCTGAGTGGGAGCTCCTACAATGAGCAGTTCTTC. Amino acids: CASSLSGSSYNEQFF.

This clone has only one observation. The rearrangement links TRBV5-6 to TRBJ2-2; no clear D gene. Trimming removed 0 bases from V and 4 bases from J, with 7 bases in between. The length of the CDR3 is 14 residues. In germline, CDR1 is SGHDT, CDR2 YYEEEE. The CDR3 DNA reads TGTGCCAGCAGCTTGGATCGGTCCACCGGGGAGCTGTTTTTT. It translates to CASSLDRSTGELFF. Based on the CDR3 plus reference TRBV5-6 and TRBJ2-2, the full variable domain is DAGVTQSPTHLIKTRGQQVTLRCSPKSGHDTVSWYQQALGQGPQFIFQYYEEEERQRGNFPDRFSGHQFPNYSSELNVNALLLGDSALYLCASSLDRSTGELFFGEGSRLTVL.

In nucleotides, the CDR3 is TGCGCCAGCGGCCCCGGGACAAGCTCTGGAAACACCATATATTTT. This encodes CASGPGTSSGNTIYF. The chain employs TRBV10-1 and TRBJ1-3, with D possibly TRBD1 on 6 matching bases. CDR3 size: 15 residues. Germline V gene data show CDR1 as WNHNN and CDR2 as SYGVQD (reference sequence). Trimming cost V 8 bases and J 0 bases, with 14 bases left between them.

The chain links TRBV4-3 to TRBJ2-7, with D possibly matching TRBD1 (6 bases). CDR1 and CDR2 (germline): LGHNA, YSLEER. CDR3 size: 14 residues. The V end was cut by 4 bases, the J end by 6 bases, with 16 bases between. This chain's CDR3 is CASSPQGNFGEQYF. In DNA, the CDR3 is TGCGCCAGCAGCCCGCAGGGGAATTTCGGCGAGCAGTACTTC.

The chain is built from TRBV20-1 and TRBJ1-3; D might be TRBD1 (5 bases). Germline V gene data show CDR1 as DFQATT and CDR2 as SNEGSKA (reference sequence). The CDR3 sequence is 12 residues long. V lost 3 bases to trimming and J lost 4 bases, with 7 bases between them. In nucleotides, the CDR3 is TGCAGTGCTAGTAGGGGAGGAAACACCATATATTTT. Translation: CSASRGGNTIYF.

This clone was seen just once. The chain recombines TRBV5-6 with TRBJ2-3; 15 bases are shared with TRBD2. After removal of 4 bases from V and 5 bases from J, the junction contained 11 bases not matched to a gene. Germline V lookup: CDR1 SGHDT, CDR2 YYEEEE. The CDR3 has 18 amino acids. The DNA of the CDR3 is TGTGCCAGCAGCCTAGCCGGGACTAGCGGGAGGTTGGTAGATACGCAGTATTTT. It codes for CASSLAGTSGRLVDTQYF.

V gene TRBV6-5 combines with J gene TRBJ1-4; possible D gene TRBD1, 6 bases. This CDR3 has 14 amino acids. Looked up from germline, CDR1 is MNHEY and CDR2 is SVGAGI. The V gene lost 7 bases and the J gene lost 8 bases, with 17 bases spanning the gap. The CDR3 is CASKFSLQGEKLFF. The CDR3 coding sequence is TGTGCCAGCAAGTTTTCCCTCCAGGGGGAAAAACTGTTTTTT.

The chain uses TRBV3-1 (or the pseudogene TRBV3-2) and TRBJ1-5; D unresolved. The length of the CDR3 is 14 residues. The germline V and J ends were trimmed by 4 bases and 4 bases, with 11 bases remaining between them. Germline values: CDR1 LGHDT, CDR2 YNNKEL (reference sequence). As DNA, the CDR3 is TGTGCCAGCAGCCCCCTGGCGGGAAATCAGCCCCAGCATTTT. This sequence encodes CASSPLAGNQPQHF.

V usage is TRBV7-9 and J usage is TRBJ2-2, with D perhaps TRBD2 (6 bases). CDR1 SEHNR and CDR2 FQNEAQ come from the germline V gene (reference sequence). This CDR3 has 15 residues. The V gene lost 5 bases and the J gene lost 5 bases, with 15 bases spanning the gap. CDR3 sequence: CASSPGGLATGELFF. DNA of the CDR3: TGTGCCAGCAGCCCCGGAGGGCTAGCAACCGGGGAGCTGTTTTTT. The full variable domain, its missing parts supplied by reference TRBV7-9 and TRBJ2-2, is DTGVSQNPRHKITKRGQNVTFRCDPISEHNRLYWYRQTLGQGPEFLTYFQNEAQLEKSRLLSDRFSAERPKGSFSTLEIQRTEQGDSAMYLCASSPGGLATGELFFGEGSRLTVL.

The chain carries TRBV6-2 or TRBV6-3 and TRBJ2-1, with 7 bases matching TRBD2. Germline V gene lookup returns CDR1 MNHEY and CDR2 SVGEGT. J lost 3 bases, V lost 2 bases, and 10 bases had no gene match. The CDR3 length is 17 residues. The CDR3 bases are TGTGCCAGCAGTTACGAGAGTGGACTAGGTAGCTACAATGAGCAGTTCTTC. Translating gives CASSYESGLGSYNEQFF.

This clone has only a few counts. This chain links TRBV6-4 with TRBJ1-1; tentative D call: TRBD1 (5 bases). The CDR3 has 13 amino acids. Trimming removed 8 bases at V and 0 bases at J, with 10 bases between. Germline assignment: CDR1 MRHNA and CDR2 SNTAGT. The CDR3 DNA follows: TGTGCCAGCGGAACAGGACTGAACACTGAAGCTTTCTTT. Protein product: CASGTGLNTEAFF.

The chain is built from TRBV5-1 and TRBJ2-6, with a possible D match to TRBD2 (6 bases). The germline V gene encodes CDR1 SGHRS and CDR2 YFSETQ. V lost 4 bases to trimming and J lost 0 bases, with 11 bases between them. The CDR3 sequence is 16 residues long. The CDR3 DNA sequence: TGCGCCAGCAGCCGGGAGACTACCTCTGGGGCCAACGTCCTGACTTTC. Translation gives CASSRETTSGANVLTF. The full variable domain, its missing parts supplied by reference TRBV5-1 and TRBJ2-6, is KAGVTQTPRYLIKTRGQQVTLSCSPISGHRSVSWYQQTPGQGLQFLFEYFSETQRNKGNFPGRFSGRQFSNSRSEMNVSTLELGDSALYLCASSRETTSGANVLTFGAGSRLTVL.